This T cell receptor (beta chain) was captured by sequencing in a study of T cells expressing NK-cell markers. For the study at large: Sorted CD3+CD56-NKG2C+, CD3+CD56+NKG2C- and CD3+CD56+NKG2C+ T cells were the source of the TCR beta repertoires. Study outcomes and limitations: Researchers report these clonotypes also headed the CD3+CD56-NKG2C+ fraction in a handful of donors. Nothing established the HCMV specificity of expanded NKG2C+ T cell clones.

With UMIs, 5'RACE template switching was used to make TCR beta cDNA. TCRdb reprocessed the 5' RACE reads, with one entry per CDR3 protein and no DNA. The table counts about 460,000 distinct CDR3 sequences; approximately 1.4% lies in the top ten. With regard to this clonotype: Its antigen is not known.

The CDR3 consists of 17 residues. The sample taken for sequencing was blood T cells: a sorted CD56 or NKG2C T cell subset, CD4+ or CD8+ T cells, or bulk PBMC T cells (not recorded which). This clonotype was obtained from a woman aged 45-65 years in good health. V usage is TRBV12-3 or TRBV12-4 and J usage is TRBJ2-2; with no DNA, the TCRdb D assignment of TRBD2 cannot be verified. This CDR3 is CASTGLAGFSNTGELFF.